The text below deals with one TCR beta chain. Its matching antigen is unknown. Other DNA sequences in the same sample also yield this CDR3. These data are taken from a study of PD-1 blockade in classical Hodgkin lymphoma. All the patients suffered relapse after autologous stem cell transplantation, and brentuximab vedotin exposure differed. Clones were sequenced by immunoSEQ multiplex PCR, and TCRdb holds only the in-frame ones, with some missing. The sample records approximately 100,000 clones, roughly 89% being singletons. Broader study findings: Relapsed/refractory patients reportedly had lower baseline diversity than newly diagnosed patients. Among the patients, those starting nivolumab under 1 year after ASCT were excluded.

This specimen consisted of peripheral blood mononuclear cells (PBMCs), obtained before the second cycle of nivolumab. The origin of this receptor is a human donor with classical Hodgkin lymphoma.

The CDR3 spells CASSLVSGANTGELFF. CDR3 coding DNA: TGTGCCAGCAGCTTAGTCTCGGGGGCGAACACCGGGGAGCTGTTTTTT. The J gene is TRBJ2-2, the V gene TRBV7-6; D perhaps matches TRBD2 (6 bases). The germline V gene encodes CDR1 SGHVS and CDR2 FNYEAQ. Trimming removed 1 base from V and 0 bases from J, with 9 bases in between. This CDR3 has 16 residues.